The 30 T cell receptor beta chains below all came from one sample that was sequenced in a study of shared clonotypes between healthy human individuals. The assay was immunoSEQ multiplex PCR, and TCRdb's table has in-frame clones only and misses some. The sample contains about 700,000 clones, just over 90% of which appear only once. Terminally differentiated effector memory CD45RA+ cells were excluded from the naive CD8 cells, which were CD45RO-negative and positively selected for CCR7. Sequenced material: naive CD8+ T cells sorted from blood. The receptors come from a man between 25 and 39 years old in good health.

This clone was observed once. The CDR3 loop is CASSFGQGVADTQYF. The CDR3 nucleotides read TGCGCCAGCAGCTTCGGACAGGGGGTCGCAGATACGCAGTATTTT. The V call is TRBV5-1, the J call TRBJ2-3, with TRBD1 matching 10 bases. This CDR3 comprises 15 residues. In germline, CDR1 is SGHRS, CDR2 YFSETQ. The V segment lost 2 bases and the J segment 4 bases; nucleotides outside the gene matches: 4.

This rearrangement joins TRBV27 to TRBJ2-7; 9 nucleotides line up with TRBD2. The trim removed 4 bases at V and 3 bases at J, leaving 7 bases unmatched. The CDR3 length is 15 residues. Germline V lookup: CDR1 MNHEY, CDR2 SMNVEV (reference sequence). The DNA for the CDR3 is TGTGCCAGCAGTTCAGGGGCTAGCGGGATCTACGAGCAGTACTTC. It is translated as CASSSGASGIYEQYF.

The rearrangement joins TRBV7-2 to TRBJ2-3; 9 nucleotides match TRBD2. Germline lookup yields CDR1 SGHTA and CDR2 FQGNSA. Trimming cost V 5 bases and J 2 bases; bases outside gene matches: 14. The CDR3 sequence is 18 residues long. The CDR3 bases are TGTGCCAGCAGCCAAACCATGGTGAGACTAGCGGACACAGATACGCAGTATTTT. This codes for CASSQTMVRLADTDTQYF. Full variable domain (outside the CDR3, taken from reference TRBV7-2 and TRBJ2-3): GAGVSQSPSNKVTEKGKDVELRCDPISGHTALYWYRQSLGQGLEFLIYFQGNSAPDKSGLPSDRFSAERTGGSVSTLTIQRTQQEDSAVYLCASSQTMVRLADTDTQYFGPGTRLTVL.

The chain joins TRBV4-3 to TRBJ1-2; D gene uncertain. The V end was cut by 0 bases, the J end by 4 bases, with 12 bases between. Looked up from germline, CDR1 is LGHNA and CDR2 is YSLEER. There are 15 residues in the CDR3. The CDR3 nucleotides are TGCGCCAGCAGCCAAGATAGAGGGTGGATCTATGGCTACACCTTC. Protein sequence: CASSQDRGWIYGYTF.

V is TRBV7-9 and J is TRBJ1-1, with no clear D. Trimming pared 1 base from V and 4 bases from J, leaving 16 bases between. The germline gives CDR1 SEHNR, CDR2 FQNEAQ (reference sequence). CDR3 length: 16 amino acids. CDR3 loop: CASSLGVGGGFTEAFF. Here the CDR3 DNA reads TGTGCCAGCAGCTTAGGGGTCGGCGGAGGATTCACTGAAGCTTTCTTT.

CDR3 amino acids: CASSVGTGGDEQFF. CDR3 sequence (DNA): TGTGCCAGCAGCGTTGGGACAGGTGGGGATGAGCAGTTCTTC. This chain links TRBV9 with TRBJ2-1; TRBD1 aligns across 8 bases. The length of the CDR3 is 14 residues. Germline CDR1 and CDR2: SGDLS and YYNGEE. Losses at the gene ends were 2 bases for V and 8 bases for J; bases not matched to a gene: 6.

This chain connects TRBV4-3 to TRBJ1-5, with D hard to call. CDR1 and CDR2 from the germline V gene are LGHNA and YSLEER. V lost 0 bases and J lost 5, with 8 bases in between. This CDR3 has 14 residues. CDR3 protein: CASSQDPGYQPQHF. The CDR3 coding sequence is TGCGCCAGCAGCCAAGATCCGGGCTATCAGCCCCAGCATTTT.

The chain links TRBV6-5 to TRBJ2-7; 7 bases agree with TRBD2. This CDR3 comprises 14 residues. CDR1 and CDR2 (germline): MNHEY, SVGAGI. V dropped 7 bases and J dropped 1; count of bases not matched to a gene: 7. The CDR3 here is CASIPGGGSYEQYF. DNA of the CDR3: TGTGCCAGCATCCCTGGGGGGGGTTCCTACGAGCAGTACTTC.

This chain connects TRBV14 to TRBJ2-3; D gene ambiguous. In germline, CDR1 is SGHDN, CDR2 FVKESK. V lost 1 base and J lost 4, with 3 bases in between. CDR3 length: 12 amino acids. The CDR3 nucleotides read TGTGCCAGCAGCCAAGGGCCAGATACGCAGTATTTT. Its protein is CASSQGPDTQYF.

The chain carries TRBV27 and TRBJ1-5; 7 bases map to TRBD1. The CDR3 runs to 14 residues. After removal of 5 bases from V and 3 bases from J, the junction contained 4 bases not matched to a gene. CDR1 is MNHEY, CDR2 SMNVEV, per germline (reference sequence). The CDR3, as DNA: TGTGCCAGCAGTCGACAGGGTGACAATCAGCCCCAGCATTTT. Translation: CASSRQGDNQPQHF.

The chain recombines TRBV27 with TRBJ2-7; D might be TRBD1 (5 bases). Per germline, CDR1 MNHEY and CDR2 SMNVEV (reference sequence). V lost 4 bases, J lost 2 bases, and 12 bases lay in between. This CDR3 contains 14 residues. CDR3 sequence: CASSSLRQTYEQYF. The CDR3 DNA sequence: TGTGCCAGCAGTTCACTGAGACAGACCTACGAGCAGTACTTC.

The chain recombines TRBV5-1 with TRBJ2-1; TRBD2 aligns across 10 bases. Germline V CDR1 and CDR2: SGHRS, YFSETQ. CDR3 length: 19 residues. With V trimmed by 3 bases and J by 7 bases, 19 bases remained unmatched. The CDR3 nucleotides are TGCGCCAGCAGCTCCGAAGGCCTAGCGGGAGACAGGTCGTTGAATGAGCAGTTCTTC. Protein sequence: CASSSEGLAGDRSLNEQFF.

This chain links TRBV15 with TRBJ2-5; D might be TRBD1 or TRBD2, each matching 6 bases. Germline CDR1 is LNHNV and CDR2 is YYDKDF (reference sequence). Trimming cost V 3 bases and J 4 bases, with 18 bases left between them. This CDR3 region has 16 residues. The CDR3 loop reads CATSSLALRGGETQYF. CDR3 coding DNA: TGTGCCACCAGCAGTTTGGCACTCAGGGGAGGAGAGACCCAGTACTTC.

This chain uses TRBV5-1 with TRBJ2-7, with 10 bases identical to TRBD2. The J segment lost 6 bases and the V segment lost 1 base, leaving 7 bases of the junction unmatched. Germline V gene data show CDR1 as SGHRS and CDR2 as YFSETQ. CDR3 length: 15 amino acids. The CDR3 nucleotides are TGCGCCAGCAGCTTGCAGGCTAGCGGGAGTGGCGAGCAGTACTTC. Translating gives CASSLQASGSGEQYF.

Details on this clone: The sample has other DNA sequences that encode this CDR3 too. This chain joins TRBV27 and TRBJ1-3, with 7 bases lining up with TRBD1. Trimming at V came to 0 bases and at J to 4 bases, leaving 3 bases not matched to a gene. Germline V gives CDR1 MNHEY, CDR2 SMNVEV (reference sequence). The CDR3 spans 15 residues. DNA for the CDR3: TGTGCCAGCAGTTTATCAGGGGGCTCCGGAAACACCATATATTTT. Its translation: CASSLSGGSGNTIYF.

CDR3 DNA sequence: TGTGCCAGCAGCTTATTCGGAGGGGCAGGGGGCGTCTCTGGGGCCAACGTCCTGACTTTC. This gives the protein CASSLFGGAGGVSGANVLTF. The rearrangement links TRBV7-6 to TRBJ2-6, with 8 bases lining up with TRBD1. Germline-derived CDR1 and CDR2 are SGHVS and FNYEAQ. The V and J ends lost 2 bases and 0 bases, in that order; junction bases with no gene match: 12. The CDR3 has 20 amino acids.

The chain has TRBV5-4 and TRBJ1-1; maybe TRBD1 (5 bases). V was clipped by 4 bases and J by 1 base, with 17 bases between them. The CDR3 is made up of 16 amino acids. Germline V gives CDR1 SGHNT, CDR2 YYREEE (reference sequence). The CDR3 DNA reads TGTGCCAGCAGCCCCCGTGACAGTACGGGGAACACTGAAGCTTTCTTT. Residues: CASSPRDSTGNTEAFF.

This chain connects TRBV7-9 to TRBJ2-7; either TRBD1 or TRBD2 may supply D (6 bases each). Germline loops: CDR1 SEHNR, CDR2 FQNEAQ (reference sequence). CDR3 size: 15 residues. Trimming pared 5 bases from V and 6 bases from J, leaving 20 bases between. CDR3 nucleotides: TGTGCCAGCAGCCAGGGTGGGATGGGGGGCGGCGAGCAGTACTTC. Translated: CASSQGGMGGGEQYF.

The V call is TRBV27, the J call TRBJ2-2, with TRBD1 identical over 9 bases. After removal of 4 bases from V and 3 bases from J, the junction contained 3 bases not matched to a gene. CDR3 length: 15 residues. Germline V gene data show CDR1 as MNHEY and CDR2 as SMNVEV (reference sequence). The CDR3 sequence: CASSYRGRDTGELFF. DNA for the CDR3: TGTGCCAGCAGTTACAGGGGGCGGGACACCGGGGAGCTGTTTTTT.

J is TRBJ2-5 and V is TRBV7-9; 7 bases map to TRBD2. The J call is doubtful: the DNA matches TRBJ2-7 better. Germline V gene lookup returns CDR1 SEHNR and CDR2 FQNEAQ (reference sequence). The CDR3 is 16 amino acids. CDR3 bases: TGTGCCAGCAGCCCGAGTGGCGGGGGAAGCTCCTACGAGCAGTACTTC. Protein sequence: CASSPSGGGSSYEQYF.

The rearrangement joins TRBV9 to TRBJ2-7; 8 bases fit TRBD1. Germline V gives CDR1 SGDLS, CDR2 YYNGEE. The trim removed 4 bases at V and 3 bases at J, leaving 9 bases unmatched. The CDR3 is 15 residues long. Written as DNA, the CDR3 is TGTGCCAGCAGCCCAAAGCAGGGGGCTTTCTACGAGCAGTACTTC. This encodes CASSPKQGAFYEQYF.

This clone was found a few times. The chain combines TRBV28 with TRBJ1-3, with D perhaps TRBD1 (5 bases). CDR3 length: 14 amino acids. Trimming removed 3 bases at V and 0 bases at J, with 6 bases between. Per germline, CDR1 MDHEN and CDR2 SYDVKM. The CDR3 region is CASSFTGSGNTIYF. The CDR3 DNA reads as TGTGCCAGCAGTTTTACAGGCTCTGGAAACACCATATATTTT.

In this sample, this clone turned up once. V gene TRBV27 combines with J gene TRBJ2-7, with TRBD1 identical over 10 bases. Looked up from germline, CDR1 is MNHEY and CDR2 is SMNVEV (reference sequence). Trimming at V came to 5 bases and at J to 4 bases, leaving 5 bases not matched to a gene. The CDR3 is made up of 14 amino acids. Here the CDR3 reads CASSARQGAYEQYF. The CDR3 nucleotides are TGTGCCAGCAGTGCCAGACAGGGGGCGTACGAGCAGTACTTC.

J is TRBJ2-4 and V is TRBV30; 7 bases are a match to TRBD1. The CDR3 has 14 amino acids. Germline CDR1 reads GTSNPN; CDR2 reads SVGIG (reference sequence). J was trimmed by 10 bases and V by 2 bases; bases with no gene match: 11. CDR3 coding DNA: TGTGCCTGGAGTTCCGACAGGGCCCGGGTGATTCAGTACTTC. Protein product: CAWSSDRARVIQYF.

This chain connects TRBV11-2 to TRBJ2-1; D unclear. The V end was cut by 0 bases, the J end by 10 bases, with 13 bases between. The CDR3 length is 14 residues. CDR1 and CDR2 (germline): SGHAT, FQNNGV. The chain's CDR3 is CASSLDLLLKEQFF. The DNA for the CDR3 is TGTGCCAGCAGCTTAGATTTACTACTAAAAGAGCAGTTCTTC.

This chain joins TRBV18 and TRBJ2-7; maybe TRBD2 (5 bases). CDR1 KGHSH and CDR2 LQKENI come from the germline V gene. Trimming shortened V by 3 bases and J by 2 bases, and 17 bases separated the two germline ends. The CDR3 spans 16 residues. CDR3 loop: CASSPPPGVNPYEQYF. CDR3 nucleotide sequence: TGTGCCAGCTCACCTCCTCCCGGGGTGAACCCCTACGAGCAGTACTTC.

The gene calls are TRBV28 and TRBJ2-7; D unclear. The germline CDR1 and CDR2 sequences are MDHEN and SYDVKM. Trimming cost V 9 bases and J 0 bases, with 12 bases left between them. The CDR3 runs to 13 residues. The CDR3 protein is CASRGVASYEQYF. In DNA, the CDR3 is TGTGCCAGTCGAGGAGTCGCCTCCTACGAGCAGTACTTC.

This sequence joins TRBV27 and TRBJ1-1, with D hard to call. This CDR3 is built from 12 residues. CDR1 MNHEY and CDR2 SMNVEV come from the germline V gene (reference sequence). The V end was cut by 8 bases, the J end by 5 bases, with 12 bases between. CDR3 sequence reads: CASHDPGTEAFF. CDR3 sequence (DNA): TGTGCCAGCCATGACCCGGGGACTGAAGCTTTCTTT.

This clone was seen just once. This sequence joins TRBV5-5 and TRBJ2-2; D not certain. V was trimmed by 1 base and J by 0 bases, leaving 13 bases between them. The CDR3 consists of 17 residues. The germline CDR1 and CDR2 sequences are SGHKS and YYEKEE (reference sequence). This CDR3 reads CASSLNAGRSNTGELFF. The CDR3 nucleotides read TGTGCCAGCAGCTTGAATGCCGGACGGTCGAACACCGGGGAGCTGTTTTTT. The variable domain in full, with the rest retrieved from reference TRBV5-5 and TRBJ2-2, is DAGVTQSPTHLIKTRGQQVTLRCSPISGHKSVSWYQQVLGQGPQFIFQYYEKEERGRGNFPDRFSARQFPNYSSELNVNALLLGDSALYLCASSLNAGRSNTGELFFGEGSRLTVL.

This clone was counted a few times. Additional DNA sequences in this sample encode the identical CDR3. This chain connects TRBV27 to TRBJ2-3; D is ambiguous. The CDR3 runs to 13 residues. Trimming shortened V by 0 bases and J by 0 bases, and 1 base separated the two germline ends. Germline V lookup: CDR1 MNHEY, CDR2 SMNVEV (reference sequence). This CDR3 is CASSLSSTDTQYF. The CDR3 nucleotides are TGTGCCAGCAGTTTATCAAGCACAGATACGCAGTATTTT.